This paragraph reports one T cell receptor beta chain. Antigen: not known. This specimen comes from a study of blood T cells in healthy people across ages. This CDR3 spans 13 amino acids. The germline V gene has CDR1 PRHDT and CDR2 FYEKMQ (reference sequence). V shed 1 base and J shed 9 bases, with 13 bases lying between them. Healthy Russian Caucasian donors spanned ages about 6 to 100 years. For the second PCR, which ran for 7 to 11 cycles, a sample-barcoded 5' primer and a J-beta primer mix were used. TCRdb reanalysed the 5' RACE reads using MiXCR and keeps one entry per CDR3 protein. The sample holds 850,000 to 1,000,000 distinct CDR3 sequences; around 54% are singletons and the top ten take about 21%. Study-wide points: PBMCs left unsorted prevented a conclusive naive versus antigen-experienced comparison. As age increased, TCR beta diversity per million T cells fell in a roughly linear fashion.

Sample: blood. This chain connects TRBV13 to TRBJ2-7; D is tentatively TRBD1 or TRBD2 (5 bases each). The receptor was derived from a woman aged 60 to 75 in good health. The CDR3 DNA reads TGTGCCAGCAGCTTAGTGGCTCATGGGGGGCAGTACTTC. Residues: CASSLVAHGGQYF.